These T cell receptor beta chains were read from a single sample in a study of blood T cell repertoires in COVID-19. Profiling relied on immunoSEQ multiplex PCR, and the TCRdb table lists in-frame clones only, not all of them. The sample has approximately 390,000 clones, about 89% seen once. The sequenced sample consisted of peripheral blood. These receptors all come from a woman aged 60 to 75 with COVID-19, enrolled during active disease. The CDR3 runs from the conserved cysteine through the conserved F or W. The D gene is left open where the match is weak. Only part of the rows carry a size: once, few, many, or a class if the clone is expanded.

d_gene: .; j_gene: TRBJ1-3; abundance: .; v_gene: TRBV19; CDR3nt: TGTGCCAGTAAGGAAGGTACTTCCTCTAGCCTCTCTGGAAACACCATATATTTT; CDR3aa: CASKEGTSSSLSGNTIYF
d_gene: .; j_gene: TRBJ1-1; abundance: .; v_gene: TRBV28; CDR3nt: TGTGCCAGCGTCACTGCCCATACCCCCGACAGATCTAATGAAGCTTTCTTT; CDR3aa: CASVTAHTPDRSNEAFF
d_gene: TRBD1; j_gene: TRBJ1-4; abundance: .; v_gene: TRBV27; CDR3nt: TGTGCCAGCAGTTTGGGGGTCGGGACAGATGAGGAAAAACTGTTTTTT; CDR3aa: CASSLGVGTDEEKLFF
d_gene: .; j_gene: TRBJ2-3; abundance: .; v_gene: TRBV5-1; CDR3nt: TGCGCCAGCAGGACAGGCACAGATACGCAGTATTTT; CDR3aa: CASRTGTDTQYF
d_gene: .; j_gene: TRBJ1-1; abundance: .; v_gene: TRBV27; CDR3nt: TGTGCCTCTGCTGACAGAGGCGGGAAGGAAGCTTTCTTT; CDR3aa: CASADRGGKEAFF
d_gene: .; j_gene: TRBJ1-1; abundance: .; v_gene: TRBV3-1/TRBV3-2; CDR3nt: TGTGCCAGCAGCCAAGATCGAGGAGTTAAGAACACTGAAGCTTTCTTT; CDR3aa: CASSQDRGVKNTEAFF
d_gene: .; j_gene: TRBJ2-6; abundance: .; v_gene: TRBV5-1; CDR3nt: TGCGCCAGCAGCTTGGGCAGGTTCTCAATAGTCTCTGGGGCCAACGTCCTGACTTTC; CDR3aa: CASSLGRFSIVSGANVLTF
d_gene: .; j_gene: TRBJ2-6; abundance: many; v_gene: TRBV30; CDR3nt: TGTGCCTGGAGCTTAGGGGCTGGGGCCAACGTCCTGACTTTC; CDR3aa: CAWSLGAGANVLTF
d_gene: .; j_gene: TRBJ2-3; abundance: .; v_gene: TRBV5-1; CDR3nt: TGCGCCAGCAGCTTTCAGTATACGCAGTATTTT; CDR3aa: CASSFQYTQYF
d_gene: .; j_gene: TRBJ1-4; abundance: .; v_gene: TRBV4-1; CDR3nt: TGCGCCAGCAGCGCGAGGGGGTTATCTAATGAAAAACTGTTTTTT; CDR3aa: CASSARGLSNEKLFF
d_gene: .; j_gene: TRBJ1-2; abundance: once; v_gene: TRBV5-1; CDR3nt: TGCGCCAGCAGCCCTACACAGGGCAACTATGGCTACACCTTC; CDR3aa: CASSPTQGNYGYTF
d_gene: .; j_gene: TRBJ1-2; abundance: once; v_gene: TRBV3-1/TRBV3-2; CDR3nt: TGTGCCAGCAGCCTGGGGCAGGCTTTGGGGTATGGCTACACCTTC; CDR3aa: CASSLGQALGYGYTF
d_gene: .; j_gene: TRBJ2-5; abundance: .; v_gene: TRBV21-1; CDR3nt: TGTGCCAGCGCCCCCGAAAGAAGAGTCCTCCAAGAGACCCAGTACTTC; CDR3aa: CASAPERRVLQETQYF
d_gene: TRBD2; j_gene: TRBJ2-2; abundance: .; v_gene: TRBV7-8; CDR3nt: TGTGCCAGCAGCCCGACTAGCGGGGCCACCGGGGAGCTGTTTTTT; CDR3aa: CASSPTSGATGELFF
d_gene: TRBD1; j_gene: TRBJ1-3; abundance: .; v_gene: TRBV5-1; CDR3nt: TGCGCCAGCAGCGTTCGGACAGGTCCTGGAAACACCATATATTTT; CDR3aa: CASSVRTGPGNTIYF
d_gene: TRBD1; j_gene: TRBJ2-7; abundance: .; v_gene: TRBV29-1; CDR3nt: TGCAGCGCTACAAACAGGGGCGCCTACGAGCAGTACTTC; CDR3aa: CSATNRGAYEQYF
d_gene: TRBD2; j_gene: TRBJ2-7; abundance: .; v_gene: TRBV3-1/TRBV3-2; CDR3nt: TGTGCCAGCAGCCCTAGCGGGGGGGCCTACGAGCAGTACTTC; CDR3aa: CASSPSGGAYEQYF
d_gene: .; j_gene: TRBJ2-5; abundance: .; v_gene: TRBV2; CDR3nt: TGTGCCAGCACCCACGGTCGGGAGAACCAAGAGACCCAGTACTTC; CDR3aa: CASTHGRENQETQYF
d_gene: .; j_gene: TRBJ1-2; abundance: .; v_gene: TRBV6-5; CDR3nt: TGTGCCAGCAGTCCAGGTTCCTATGGCTACACCTTC; CDR3aa: CASSPGSYGYTF
d_gene: .; j_gene: TRBJ2-7; abundance: .; v_gene: TRBV5-6; CDR3nt: TGTGCCAGCAGAACGATGACGGGACAACAATACGAGCAGTACTTC; CDR3aa: CASRTMTGQQYEQYF
d_gene: .; j_gene: TRBJ2-7; abundance: .; v_gene: TRBV18; CDR3nt: TGTGCCAGCTCACCACCCGAAGGGGGAAAGTACTTC; CDR3aa: CASSPPEGGKYF
d_gene: .; j_gene: TRBJ2-3; abundance: .; v_gene: TRBV19; CDR3nt: TGTGCCAGTAGTGTAGGAGTTGACACAGATACGCAGTATTTT; CDR3aa: CASSVGVDTDTQYF
d_gene: .; j_gene: TRBJ1-5; abundance: few; v_gene: TRBV6-2/TRBV6-3; CDR3nt: TGTGCCAGCAGTTTTAGGGGCGATTATAGCAATCAGCCCCAGCATTTT; CDR3aa: CASSFRGDYSNQPQHF
d_gene: TRBD1; j_gene: TRBJ2-1; abundance: .; v_gene: TRBV7-9; CDR3nt: TGTGCCAGCAGCTCCGGGACAGGGGGGACCAATGAGCAGTTCTTC; CDR3aa: CASSSGTGGTNEQFF
d_gene: .; j_gene: TRBJ2-5; abundance: .; v_gene: TRBV7-3; CDR3nt: TGTGCCAGCAGTCGCAGTCGCCAAGAGACCCAGTACTTC; CDR3aa: CASSRSRQETQYF
d_gene: .; j_gene: TRBJ1-4; abundance: .; v_gene: TRBV11-2; CDR3nt: TGTGCCAGCAGCCGAGTGGTAACTGGGGCCGAAAAACTGTTTTTT; CDR3aa: CASSRVVTGAEKLFF
d_gene: TRBD1; j_gene: TRBJ2-5; abundance: .; v_gene: TRBV7-9; CDR3nt: TGTGCCAGCAGCCGGGGACAGGGGGACGAGACCCAGTACTTC; CDR3aa: CASSRGQGDETQYF
d_gene: .; j_gene: TRBJ1-2; abundance: .; v_gene: TRBV10-2; CDR3nt: TGCGCCAGCAGTGCACAGCTTAACTATGGCTACACCTTC; CDR3aa: CASSAQLNYGYTF
d_gene: TRBD1; j_gene: TRBJ2-7; abundance: .; v_gene: TRBV6-5; CDR3nt: TGTGCCAGCAGTTCGACAAGGGACAGGGGATACTACGAGCAGTACTTC; CDR3aa: CASSSTRDRGYYEQYF
d_gene: .; j_gene: TRBJ1-6; abundance: once; v_gene: TRBV18; CDR3nt: TGTGCCAGCTCACCAAACACATTCTTAAATTCACCCCTCCACTTT; CDR3aa: CASSPNTFLNSPLHF
d_gene: TRBD1; j_gene: TRBJ2-2; abundance: .; v_gene: TRBV5-1; CDR3nt: TGCGCCAGCAGACCAGGACAGGGACGCACCGGGGAGCTGTTTTTT; CDR3aa: CASRPGQGRTGELFF
d_gene: TRBD2; j_gene: TRBJ2-2; abundance: .; v_gene: TRBV5-1; CDR3nt: TGCGCCAGCAGCTTCGGGGGGACGGCTACGAACACCGGGGAGCTGTTTTTT; CDR3aa: CASSFGGTATNTGELFF
d_gene: .; j_gene: TRBJ1-6; abundance: .; v_gene: TRBV6-5; CDR3nt: TGTGCCAGCAGACCTAACAGCTCCGGATACTCACCCCTCCACTTT; CDR3aa: CASRPNSSGYSPLHF
d_gene: .; j_gene: TRBJ1-3; abundance: .; v_gene: TRBV27; CDR3nt: TGTGCCAGCAGTTTACGACAGTCTGGAAACACCATATATTTT; CDR3aa: CASSLRQSGNTIYF
d_gene: TRBD1; j_gene: TRBJ1-5; abundance: .; v_gene: TRBV28; CDR3nt: TGTGCCAGCACCCGCGGACAGGTTAATCAGCCCCAGCATTTT; CDR3aa: CASTRGQVNQPQHF
d_gene: .; j_gene: TRBJ1-5; abundance: .; v_gene: TRBV18; CDR3nt: TGTGCCAGCTCACCCCAAGACAGGTTTCAGCCCCAGCATTTT; CDR3aa: CASSPQDRFQPQHF
d_gene: .; j_gene: TRBJ2-5; abundance: .; v_gene: TRBV30; CDR3nt: TGTGCCTGGAGTGTAAGGACAGCCCAGTACTTC; CDR3aa: CAWSVRTAQYF
d_gene: .; j_gene: TRBJ2-3; abundance: once; v_gene: TRBV5-1; CDR3nt: TGCGCCAGCGGCAGGGGCGTCAGCACAGATACGCAGTATTTT; CDR3aa: CASGRGVSTDTQYF
d_gene: TRBD1; j_gene: TRBJ1-5; abundance: few; v_gene: TRBV28; CDR3nt: TGTGCCAGCAGTCCATGGCAGGGGGCGACGTCAGATCAGCCCCAGCATTTT; CDR3aa: CASSPWQGATSDQPQHF
d_gene: TRBD1; j_gene: TRBJ2-1; abundance: .; v_gene: TRBV6-4; CDR3nt: TGTGCCAGCAGTGAAATGACAGGGAGTAGGGAGCAGTTCTTC; CDR3aa: CASSEMTGSREQFF
d_gene: TRBD1; j_gene: TRBJ2-1; abundance: few; v_gene: TRBV5-8; CDR3nt: TGTGCCAGCAGCTTTCTGAGGGGGCTAAGGGATGATGAGCAGTTCTTC; CDR3aa: CASSFLRGLRDDEQFF
d_gene: .; j_gene: TRBJ1-4; abundance: .; v_gene: TRBV3-1/TRBV3-2; CDR3nt: TGTGCCAGCAGCCAAGATCGGAGGGAATATGCTTGGGAAAAACTGTTTTTT; CDR3aa: CASSQDRREYAWEKLFF
d_gene: .; j_gene: TRBJ2-7; abundance: .; v_gene: TRBV6-5; CDR3nt: TGTGCCAGCAGTTCTCGCAGGGCCGAGCAGTACTTC; CDR3aa: CASSSRRAEQYF
d_gene: .; j_gene: TRBJ1-4; abundance: .; v_gene: TRBV5-6; CDR3nt: TGTGCCAGCAGCTTGGACCAGGGTTCTAATGAAAAACTGTTTTTT; CDR3aa: CASSLDQGSNEKLFF
d_gene: .; j_gene: TRBJ1-2; abundance: .; v_gene: TRBV4-1; CDR3nt: TGCGCCAGCAGCCCCCCTGAGGACAGCGTCTATGGCTACACCTTC; CDR3aa: CASSPPEDSVYGYTF